This TCR beta chain was sequenced during a study of brain T cells in children with intractable seizures. General study results and limits: Patients' HCMV serostatus was unknown; virus specificity rests on CDR3 similarity alone. Pre- and post-surgery blood differed in depth, so pre-surgery absences may be undersampling.

Pre-surgery treatment included at least one anti-epileptic drug. A remark on this clone: Its antigen is unknown.

Clones were read by immunoSEQ multiplex PCR, and TCRdb kept only the in-frame ones, dropping some. Among about 64,000 clones, roughly 95% were seen once, and the ten largest hold 0.3% to 0.45%. The V and J ends lost 4 bases and 7 bases, in that order; junction bases with no gene match: 3. The CDR3 has 13 residues. Germline V CDR1 and CDR2: SGHTA, FQGNSA. The chain has TRBV7-2 and TRBJ1-5; TRBD1 aligns across 8 bases. This sample comprised peripheral blood, obtained at surgery. The receptor comes from a boy in the first two years of life with focal cortical dysplasia and intractable seizures. CDR3 coding DNA: TGTGCCAGCAGCTACAGGGGGGGACAGCCCCAGCATTTT. Its translation is CASSYRGGQPQHF.